This entry features one T cell receptor beta chain sequence. These data belong to a study of cytomegalovirus exposure and HLA in healthy donors. This CDR3 has 16 residues. Per the germline V gene, CDR1 is KGHSH and CDR2 is LQKENI. V lost 6 bases, J lost 3 bases, and 17 bases lay in between. The primer mix had 60 Vbeta and 13 Jbeta primers. Original processing methods: A follow-up analysis tallied 86 million or so unique TCR beta chains, roughly 11 million shared. TCRdb keeps only in-frame clones here, not all; method: immunoSEQ multiplex PCR. The V and J calls and clone size come from that table; D and trimming were worked out from the DNA. Of fewer than 120,000 clones detected, around three quarters appear once; the ten largest clones hold roughly 1.3%.

The clonotype was recovered from a woman in her 30s in good health and CMV-seronegative. The chain uses TRBV18 and TRBJ2-2; D is undetermined. Sequenced material: PBMCs. The CDR3, as DNA: TGTGCCAGCTCCCCCGTCGGGTCGCTTTACACCGGGGAGCTGTTTTTT. Protein product: CASSPVGSLYTGELFF.